The 20 T cell receptor beta chains reported below all come from one sample, sequenced in a study of blood T cell repertoires in COVID-19. Assay used: immunoSEQ multiplex PCR; TCRdb lists only in-frame clones, some missing. The sample lists about 120,000 clones, 85% to 90% seen once, with approximately 19% in the top ten. The source material was peripheral blood. The receptors derive from a human donor with acute or convalescent COVID-19. The donor label of this sample is uncertain.

The rearrangement links TRBV5-1 to TRBJ1-1; unclear D gene. Germline CDR1 SGHRS, CDR2 YFSETQ. V dropped 2 bases and J dropped 1 base, with 9 bases sitting between them. The CDR3 totals 14 residues. This CDR3 reads CASSLLTENTEAFF. CDR3 nucleotide sequence: TGCGCCAGCAGCTTACTTACAGAGAACACTGAAGCTTTCTTT.

This clone was seen once. This chain links TRBV18 with TRBJ1-5; possible D gene TRBD1, 6 bases. Trimming removed 0 bases from V and 4 bases from J, with 16 bases in between. The CDR3 totals 17 residues. CDR1 and CDR2 from the germline V gene are KGHSH and LQKENI. As DNA, the CDR3 is TGTGCCAGCTCACCACCGGACAGAAAACGGGTTAATCAGCCCCAGCATTTT. Encoded protein: CASSPPDRKRVNQPQHF.

V gene TRBV30 combines with J gene TRBJ2-7; 8 nucleotides line up with TRBD2. Germline V lookup: CDR1 GTSNPN, CDR2 SVGIG (reference sequence). This CDR3 has 13 amino acids. V was clipped by 3 bases and J by 7 bases; unmatched bases: 8. The CDR3 here is CAWSLAGYVEQYF. The CDR3, as DNA: TGTGCCTGGAGCCTAGCGGGCTATGTTGAGCAGTACTTC.

This clone was seen only once. CDR3 coding DNA: TGTGCCAGCTCACCTAGACAGGAGACCTACGAGCAGTACTTC. It encodes CASSPRQETYEQYF. The rearrangement joins TRBV18 to TRBJ2-7; maybe TRBD1 (6 bases). Germline V gene lookup returns CDR1 KGHSH and CDR2 LQKENI. The CDR3 contains 14 residues. V gave up 3 bases and J gave up 2 bases, with 11 bases separating them.

V gene TRBV10-3 combines with J gene TRBJ2-2; 7 bases map to TRBD2. The V segment lost 10 bases and the J segment 6 bases; nucleotides outside the gene matches: 5. CDR3 length: 12 residues. CDR1 and CDR2 from the germline V gene are ENHRY and SYGVKD. CDR3 sequence (DNA): TGTGCCACCCAGCGGGACTCCGGGGAGCTGTTTTTT. It is translated as CATQRDSGELFF.

The chain employs TRBV28 and TRBJ2-7, with D tentatively TRBD1 (6 bases). In germline, CDR1 is MDHEN, CDR2 SYDVKM. CDR3 size: 12 residues. Trimming removed 3 bases from V and 6 bases from J, with 9 bases in between. CDR3 nucleotides: TGTGCCAGCAGTTTTGGGGGCGTCGAGCAGTACTTC. Amino acids: CASSFGGVEQYF.

V and J are TRBV5-6 and TRBJ1-1; maybe TRBD1 (5 bases). Germline values: CDR1 SGHDT, CDR2 YYEEEE. The V end was cut by 2 bases, the J end by 7 bases, with 12 bases between. The length of the CDR3 is 13 residues. CDR3 nucleotides: TGTGCCAGCAGCTTTCGGACATTCCGTGAAGCTTTCTTT. Its protein is CASSFRTFREAFF.

The chain is built from TRBV4-2 and TRBJ1-4; 7 bases agree with TRBD1. This CDR3 has 19 amino acids. V lost 3 bases and J lost 2; bases outside the gene matches: 15. The germline CDR1 and CDR2 sequences are LGHNA and YNFKEQ. In DNA form, the CDR3 reads TGTGCCAGCAGCCACCAGCGACAGGGCGGTTCCTTCACTAATGAAAAACTGTTTTTT. This gives the protein CASSHQRQGGSFTNEKLFF.

The rearrangement joins TRBV7-8 to TRBJ2-1; possible D gene TRBD1, 5 bases. Germline V gene data show CDR1 as SGHVS and CDR2 as FQNEAQ. V was pared by 5 bases and J by 7 bases, with 18 bases between. The CDR3 runs to 15 residues. CDR3 amino acids: CASSSRQRPFNEQFF. CDR3 sequence (DNA): TGTGCCAGCAGCAGCCGACAGCGCCCATTTAATGAGCAGTTCTTC.

This clone was counted only a few times. V usage is TRBV10-3 and J usage is TRBJ1-1, with D possibly being TRBD1 (5 bases). Trimming shortened V by 7 bases and J by 0 bases, and 9 bases separated the two germline ends. This CDR3 region has 13 residues. CDR1 and CDR2 (germline): ENHRY, SYGVKD. The CDR3 is CAINGGVNTEAFF. CDR3 in DNA: TGTGCCATCAACGGGGGGGTGAACACTGAAGCTTTCTTT.

The rearrangement joins TRBV20-1 to TRBJ2-7; 11 bases agree with TRBD2. This CDR3 comprises 15 residues. CDR1 and CDR2 from the germline V gene are DFQATT and SNEGSKA (reference sequence). V was pared by 3 bases and J by 0 bases, with 4 bases of the junction left unmatched. This chain's CDR3 is CSASGTSGSSYEQYF. The DNA of the CDR3 is TGCAGTGCTAGTGGAACTAGCGGGAGCTCCTACGAGCAGTACTTC.

This clone has a single count. V gene TRBV5-1 combines with J gene TRBJ2-1, with D maybe TRBD1 (6 bases). Germline V lookup: CDR1 SGHRS, CDR2 YFSETQ. There are 17 residues in the CDR3. V lost 2 bases and J 7 bases, leaving 22 bases between the germline ends. In DNA form, the CDR3 reads TGCGCCAGCAGCTTTGGAAGGGTAGGGGACACAGCGAATGAGCAGTTCTTC. Residues: CASSFGRVGDTANEQFF.

The chain recombines TRBV5-5 with TRBJ2-2; 7 bases align to TRBD2. Germline V lookup: CDR1 SGHKS, CDR2 YYEKEE (reference sequence). The V and J ends lost 2 bases and 3 bases, in that order; junction bases with no gene match: 7. The CDR3 covers 16 residues. The CDR3 region has the DNA TGTGCCAGCAGCTTTTCTTCTAGCGGAGACACCGGGGAGCTGTTTTTT. Translated, it gives CASSFSSSGDTGELFF.

The CDR3 reads CASSAAGTGASGTEAFF. The CDR3, as DNA: TGTGCCAGCAGTGCCGCCGGGACAGGTGCTTCAGGTACTGAAGCTTTCTTT. The gene calls are TRBV6-1 and TRBJ1-1; 8 bases are a match to TRBD1. The CDR3 totals 17 residues. Unmatched junction bases numbered 15, after V lost 4 bases and J lost 5 bases. Per germline, CDR1 MNHNS and CDR2 SASEGT.

J is TRBJ2-6 and V is TRBV14; 7 bases fit TRBD2. The CDR3 has 16 residues. Looked up from germline, CDR1 is SGHDN and CDR2 is FVKESK. Trimming at V came to 4 bases and at J to 0 bases, leaving 3 bases not matched to a gene. CDR3 amino acids: CASSPSSGSGANVLTF. The CDR3 DNA reads as TGTGCCAGCAGCCCATCTAGCGGCTCTGGGGCCAACGTCCTGACTTTC. The whole variable domain, remainder taken from reference TRBV14 and TRBJ2-6, is EAGVTQFPSHSVIEKGQTVTLRCDPISGHDNLYWYRRVMGKEIKFLLHFVKESKQDESGMPNNRFLAERTGGTYSTLKVQPAELEDSGVYFCASSPSSGSGANVLTFGAGSRLTVL.

This chain links TRBV4-1 with TRBJ1-1; 8 bases are shared with TRBD1. The ends lost 2 bases at V and 1 base at J; junction bases unmatched: 3. Germline loops: CDR1 MGHRA, CDR2 YSYEKL. This CDR3 is 15 amino acids long. The CDR3 bases are TGCGCCAGCAGCCAACCAGGACAGGGGAACACTGAAGCTTTCTTT. Amino acids: CASSQPGQGNTEAFF.

This chain uses TRBV18 with TRBJ1-2, with unresolved D. This CDR3 is built from 12 residues. CDR1 is KGHSH and CDR2 is LQKENI in the germline V gene. V was trimmed by 6 bases and J by 6 bases, leaving 11 bases between them. CDR3 sequence reads: CASSSGQNGYTF. The CDR3 DNA follows: TGTGCCAGCTCCTCTGGCCAAAATGGCTACACCTTC.

CDR3 sequence reads: CAWNSRPTWGDGYGYTF. CDR3 bases: TGTGCCTGGAATTCCCGGCCGACCTGGGGCGACGGCTATGGCTACACCTTC. The chain employs TRBV30 and TRBJ1-2, with D possibly matching TRBD1 (5 bases). The germline V and J ends were trimmed by 4 bases and 4 bases, with 25 bases remaining between them. Germline loops: CDR1 GTSNPN, CDR2 SVGIG (reference sequence). This CDR3 contains 17 residues.

The chain couples TRBV9 to TRBJ2-1, with D possibly matching TRBD2 (5 bases). From germline, CDR1 is SGDLS and CDR2 YYNGEE. V dropped 1 base and J dropped 7 bases, with 12 bases sitting between them. The CDR3 totals 14 residues. As DNA, the CDR3 is TGTGCCAGCAGCGTATCACTAGTAGGAAATGAGCAGTTCTTC. It encodes CASSVSLVGNEQFF. Drawing the rest from reference TRBV9 and TRBJ2-1, the complete variable domain is DSGVTQTPKHLITATGQRVTLRCSPRSGDLSVYWYQQSLDQGLQFLIQYYNGEERAKGNILERFSAQQFPDLHSELNLSSLELGDSALYFCASSVSLVGNEQFFGPGTRLTVL.

This clone occurred a few times. J is TRBJ2-1 and V is TRBV7-9; unclear D gene. From germline, CDR1 is SEHNR and CDR2 FQNEAQ (reference sequence). V lost 1 base and J 3 bases, leaving 4 bases between the germline ends. The CDR3 is 13 residues long. The CDR3 protein is CASSLVLYNEQFF. For the CDR3, the DNA is TGTGCCAGCAGCTTAGTTCTCTACAATGAGCAGTTCTTC. Filled out from reference TRBV7-9 and TRBJ2-1, the complete variable domain reads DTGVSQNPRHKITKRGQNVTFRCDPISEHNRLYWYRQTLGQGPEFLTYFQNEAQLEKSRLLSDRFSAERPKGSFSTLEIQRTEQGDSAMYLCASSLVLYNEQFFGPGTRLTVL.